This TCR beta chain was captured by sequencing in a study of CD8+CD57+ T cells in acquired aplastic anemia. All patients picked for sequencing had shown, by flow cytometry, an expansion of CD8+CD57+ cells. This clonotype was detected many times. V was pared by 3 bases and J by 3 bases, with 12 bases between. The CDR3 length is 14 residues. CDR3 and TCR beta VDJ profiling relied on a genomic DNA template. Via MiXCR, TCRdb re-called the reads, giving one row per CDR3 protein. The data contain approximately 160,000 distinct CDR3 sequences, roughly 45% of them seen just once; the ten biggest clones take up 3.2%.

The TCR comes from a human donor with aplastic anemia. J is TRBJ2-7 and V is TRBV12-3 or TRBV12-4, with D tentatively TRBD1 or TRBD2 (5 bases each). Specimen: sorted CD4+, CD8+, or CD8+CD57+ T cells (not recorded which) from PBMCs. The CDR3 DNA follows: TGTGCCAGCAGTTTCGGGGCGCCCCTCTACGAGCAGTACTTC. Its translation: CASSFGAPLYEQYF.